The 21 T cell receptor beta chains given below trace back to one sample, sequenced in a study of human T cells and chemical hapten exposure. Time point meaning: patch test 1, 2 weeks after DPC sensitization. Stated treatment: therapeutic diphenylcyclopropenone sensitization with weekly scalp DPC. TCRdb recomputed calls from the RACE reads with MiXCR, one row per CDR3 protein. The profile shows nearly 350,000 distinct CDR3 sequences, around 7% of them singletons. Sequencing used whole blood, obtained in connection with sensitization to the hapten diphenylcyclopropenone (DPC). The source is a woman between 18 and 30 years old with alopecia areata. Some clones in this sample may be carry-over from other donors' samples.

The CDR3 DNA follows: TGCAGTGCTAGGCCGGGGACAGATACGCAGTATTTT. As protein: CSARPGTDTQYF. The rearrangement joins TRBV20-1 to TRBJ2-3, with D possibly being TRBD2 (5 bases). Trimming took 3 bases from V and 3 from J, leaving 7 bases between them. The CDR3 has 12 amino acids. The germline CDR1 and CDR2 sequences are DFQATT and SNEGSKA (reference sequence).

This clonotype occurred many times. The CDR3, as DNA: TGTGCCAGCAGTTACTCAAGGCCGAGTAATCAGCCCCAGCATTTT. It encodes CASSYSRPSNQPQHF. J is TRBJ1-5 and V is TRBV6-5; D ambiguous. CDR3 length: 15 amino acids. The V gene's germline CDR1 is MNHEY and CDR2 SVGAGI. Trimming shortened V by 0 bases and J by 4 bases, and 10 bases separated the two germline ends.

The rearrangement joins TRBV28 to TRBJ2-5, with D possibly called TRBD1 or TRBD2 (5 bases each). The V gene's germline CDR1 is MDHEN and CDR2 SYDVKM. The CDR3 is 17 residues long. With 2 bases removed from V and 1 base from J, the gap between germline ends came to 17 bases. CDR3 DNA sequence: TGTGCCAGCAGTTTAATGGGACGAAATAGAGGCCAAGAGACCCAGTACTTC. It encodes CASSLMGRNRGQETQYF.

This clonotype was seen only a few times. The chain uses TRBV3-1 and TRBJ1-3; D might be TRBD1 (5 bases). V was trimmed by 0 bases and J by 0 bases, leaving 6 bases between them. The V gene's germline CDR1 is LGHDT and CDR2 YNNKEL (reference sequence). CDR3 size: 15 residues. CDR3 sequence: CASSQEGTSGNTIYF. The CDR3 DNA is TGTGCCAGCAGCCAAGAGGGGACCTCTGGAAACACCATATATTTT.

There are many counts of this clonotype. This rearrangement joins TRBV28 to TRBJ1-5; unclear D gene. Germline V lookup: CDR1 MDHEN, CDR2 SYDVKM. The ends were cut back, 3 bases at V and 5 bases at J, with 11 bases in the middle. This CDR3 is built from 14 residues. The CDR3 protein is CASSFAPQYQPQHF. In DNA form, the CDR3 reads TGTGCCAGCAGTTTTGCCCCTCAGTATCAGCCCCAGCATTTT.

This clonotype was detected only a few times. The chain recombines TRBV7-8 with TRBJ2-3, with a weak D call TRBD2 (6 bases). This CDR3 has 17 amino acids. Trimming shortened V by 5 bases and J by 1 base, and 19 bases separated the two germline ends. Germline V lookup: CDR1 SGHVS, CDR2 FQNEAQ. In DNA form, the CDR3 reads TGTGCCAGCAGCGGCACACTAGCTGGGGCTGGCACAGATACGCAGTATTTT. Protein sequence: CASSGTLAGAGTDTQYF.

This rearrangement joins TRBV29-1 to TRBJ1-3; unclear D gene. This CDR3 contains 15 residues. Deletions cut 8 bases from V and 0 bases from J, with 17 bases between. CDR1 is SQVTM and CDR2 is ANQGSEA in the germline V gene. The chain's CDR3 is CSLCPAAASGNTIYF. In DNA, the CDR3 is TGCAGCCTTTGTCCGGCGGCAGCCTCTGGAAACACCATATATTTT.

This clonotype appeared many times. The rearrangement uses TRBV12-3 or TRBV12-4 and TRBJ2-3, with D maybe TRBD2 (6 bases). Trimming left V 11 bases short and J 0 bases short, with 21 bases between. The CDR3 spans 16 residues. The CDR3 region has the DNA TGTGCCTGTGGGGGGTCGGGGCTCATTAGCACAGATACGCAGTATTTT. Translated: CACGGSGLISTDTQYF.

This clonotype was found a few times. The chain combines TRBV28 with TRBJ1-6; D gene ambiguous. This CDR3 region has 16 residues. Trimming removed 2 bases at V and 5 bases at J, with 13 bases between. Germline V CDR1 and CDR2: MDHEN, SYDVKM. The CDR3 DNA reads TGTGCCAGCAGTTTAGTTCAGGATCATAATAATTCACCCCTCCACTTT. Its translation: CASSLVQDHNNSPLHF.

In this sample, this clonotype turned up a few times. The V gene is TRBV5-1, the J gene TRBJ2-1, with TRBD2 matching over 8 bases. Germline loops: CDR1 SGHRS, CDR2 YFSETQ. V lost 3 bases to trimming and J lost 2 bases; unmatched junction nucleotides: 7. This CDR3 contains 16 residues. The CDR3 sequence: CASSWNPGLAYNEQFF. The DNA of the CDR3 is TGCGCCAGCAGCTGGAACCCGGGACTAGCCTACAATGAGCAGTTCTTC.

The sample holds a few counts of this clonotype. The chain employs TRBV6-1 and TRBJ1-6, with D possibly being TRBD1 (5 bases). The germline V and J ends were trimmed by 5 bases and 5 bases, with 25 bases remaining between them. Per germline, CDR1 MNHNS and CDR2 SASEGT. The CDR3 runs 19 residues. CDR3 sequence reads: CASSHPPDRLAFDNSPLHF. The DNA of the CDR3 is TGTGCCAGCAGTCACCCACCCGACAGACTAGCCTTTGATAATTCACCCCTCCACTTT.

This chain uses TRBV4-2 with TRBJ2-2; 7 nucleotides agree with TRBD1. CDR1 is LGHNA, CDR2 YNFKEQ, per germline. This CDR3 is 18 amino acids long. The J segment lost 1 base and the V segment lost 0 bases, leaving 8 bases of the junction unmatched. The CDR3 nucleotides are TGTGCCAGCAGCCAAGAGTCGCTTTGGACAGGGAACACCGGGGAGCTGTTTTTT. Its protein is CASSQESLWTGNTGELFF.

The chain uses TRBV12-3 or TRBV12-4 and TRBJ2-1; D unresolved. The CDR3 length is 14 residues. Trimming left V 4 bases short and J 9 bases short, with 16 bases between. Here the CDR3 reads CASSSRLARSEQFF. DNA of the CDR3: TGTGCCAGCAGTTCCCGACTGGCGCGGAGTGAGCAGTTCTTC.

This clonotype was counted many times. This chain links TRBV6-6 with TRBJ2-1; 11 nucleotides line up with TRBD1. Germline lookup yields CDR1 MNHNY and CDR2 SVGAGI (reference sequence). V trimming: 6 bases; J trimming: 3 bases; junction bases outside the gene matches: 4. CDR3 length: 15 amino acids. CDR3 in DNA: TGTGCCAGCAGAGCGGGGACAGGGGGCTACAATGAGCAGTTCTTC. This encodes CASRAGTGGYNEQFF.

This clonotype was detected a few times. The V and J genes are TRBV27 and TRBJ2-7; D possibly corresponds to TRBD2 (7 bases). The CDR3 has 14 amino acids. V lost 4 bases, J lost 4 bases, and 14 bases lay in between. CDR1 is MNHEY and CDR2 is SMNVEV in the germline V gene (reference sequence). This CDR3 is CASSSGGSMYEQYF. CDR3 nucleotides: TGTGCCAGCAGTTCGGGGGGCAGTATGTACGAGCAGTACTTC.

This clonotype was seen ten or more times. The chain links TRBV5-1 to TRBJ1-1; D gene ambiguous. The CDR3 runs to 13 residues. Looked up from germline, CDR1 is SGHRS and CDR2 is YFSETQ. V lost 4 bases, J lost 3 bases, and 10 bases lay in between. CDR3: CASSPSGDTEAFF. CDR3 nucleotide sequence: TGCGCCAGCAGCCCCTCAGGAGACACTGAAGCTTTCTTT.

This clonotype was seen repeatedly, ten times or more. This sequence joins TRBV5-6 and TRBJ2-3, with 10 bases fitting TRBD2. Germline CDR1 and CDR2: SGHDT and YYEEEE. The CDR3 spans 16 residues. Trimming cost V 0 bases and J 2 bases; bases outside gene matches: 3. The CDR3 region has the DNA TGTGCCAGCAGCTTGGAGCTAGCGGGGGTCACAGATACGCAGTATTTT. Its protein is CASSLELAGVTDTQYF.

The gene calls are TRBV7-2 and TRBJ2-7; tentatively, D is TRBD1 or TRBD2 (6 bases each). Germline lookup yields CDR1 SGHTA and CDR2 FQGNSA. V lost 5 bases and J 0 bases, leaving 17 bases between the germline ends. The CDR3 is made up of 16 amino acids. The CDR3 nucleotides are TGTGCCAGCAGCCGACTTGGAGGGGGGAGCTCCTACGAGCAGTACTTC. It encodes CASSRLGGGSSYEQYF.

The CDR3 spells CASSSRPRTGTHEQYF. The CDR3 coding sequence is TGTGCCAGCAGTTCACGGCCTCGGACAGGGACCCACGAGCAGTACTTC. The gene calls are TRBV28 and TRBJ2-7; 8 bases line up with TRBD1. The CDR3 covers 16 residues. Germline CDR1 is MDHEN and CDR2 is SYDVKM. With 4 bases clipped from V and 5 bases from J, the junction kept 13 bases outside the gene matches.

This clonotype showed up just a few times. CDR3 amino acids: CASSSRGGGDTQYF. The CDR3 DNA reads as TGTGCCAGCAGTTCTCGAGGAGGGGGAGATACGCAGTATTTT. This sequence joins TRBV28 and TRBJ2-3; tentatively, D is TRBD1 or TRBD2 (6 bases each). Deletions cut 4 bases from V and 5 bases from J, with 13 bases between. The CDR3 is 14 residues long. CDR1 and CDR2 (germline): MDHEN, SYDVKM.

The rearrangement uses TRBV18 and TRBJ1-5; D gene uncertain. The CDR3 runs to 13 residues. Germline V gene lookup returns CDR1 KGHSH and CDR2 LQKENI. Deletions cut 5 bases from V and 0 bases from J, with 5 bases between. Written as DNA, the CDR3 is TGTGCCAGCTCAGGCAGTAGCAATCAGCCCCAGCATTTT. This codes for CASSGSSNQPQHF.